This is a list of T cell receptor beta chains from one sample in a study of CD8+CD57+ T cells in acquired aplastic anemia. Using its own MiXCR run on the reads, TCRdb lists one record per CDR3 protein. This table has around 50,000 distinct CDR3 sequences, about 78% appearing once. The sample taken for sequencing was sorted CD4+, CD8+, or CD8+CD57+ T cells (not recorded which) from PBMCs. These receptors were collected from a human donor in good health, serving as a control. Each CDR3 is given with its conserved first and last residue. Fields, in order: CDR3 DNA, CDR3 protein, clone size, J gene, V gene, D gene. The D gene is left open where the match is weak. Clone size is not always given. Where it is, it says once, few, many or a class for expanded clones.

TGTGCCAGCAGCCTACGGGCCCCATCGACTTCACCCCTCCACTTT,CASSLRAPSTSPLHF,-,TRBJ1-6,TRBV14,-
TGTGCCACCAGCAGGGACGGGACCCTCTACGAGCAGTACTTC,CATSRDGTLYEQYF,-,TRBJ2-7,TRBV15,-
TGCAGTGCTATCAAGCGGGAGGGCCTTGGGGAGCTGTTTTTT,CSAIKREGLGELFF,-,TRBJ2-2,TRBV20-1,TRBD2
TGTGCCAGTACCGGTCAAGAGACCCAGTACTTC,CASTGQETQYF,-,TRBJ2-5,TRBV7-9,-
TGTGCCATCAGTGAGGGGGGGATGGAGACCCAGTACTTC,CAISEGGMETQYF,once,TRBJ2-5,TRBV24-1,-
TGTGCCAGCAGGGAAGGAGGAGGGAACGCTGAAGCTTCCTTT,CASREGGGNAEASF,-,TRBJ1-1,TRBV25-1,-
TGTGCCACCAGTGATCCCGGGACAGGCCAAGAGACCCAGTACTTC,CATSDPGTGQETQYF,-,TRBJ2-5,TRBV24-1,TRBD1
TGCAGCACCCTTTTTGGGGGGAAGGGCCGGGGCTACACCTTC,CSTLFGGKGRGYTF,once,TRBJ1-2,TRBV29-1,-
TGTGCCACCACCCCCCGCGGATACACAGATACGCAGTATTTT,CATTPRGYTDTQYF,few,TRBJ2-3,TRBV2,-
TGTGCTAGCAGCTTAGGGGGACAGCCGACCCAGTACTTC,CASSLGGQPTQYF,-,TRBJ2-5,TRBV7-7,TRBD1
TGCGCCAGCAGCTTGGTAGCTCAACCCTACGAGCAGTACTTC,CASSLVAQPYEQYF,once,TRBJ2-7,TRBV5-1,-
TGCAGCGTCTTCAGCCGGGCCTACAATGAGCAGTTCTTC,CSVFSRAYNEQFF,-,TRBJ2-1,TRBV29-1,-
TGTGCCACCAGCAGAGAGGGACACAACACCGGGGAGCTGTTTTTT,CATSREGHNTGELFF,-,TRBJ2-2,TRBV15,-
TGCAGCGTGGACGGGGGAACAGATACGCAGTATTTT,CSVDGGTDTQYF,few,TRBJ2-3,TRBV29-1,-
TGTGCCATTGAAGCCCCAGGACGCACAGATACGCAGTATTTT,CAIEAPGRTDTQYF,-,TRBJ2-3,TRBV25-1,-
TGTGCCACCAGCAGAGATCGATTAGGAGGGGGCAGTGAAAAACTGTTTTTT,CATSRDRLGGGSEKLFF,-,TRBJ1-4,TRBV15,TRBD1
TGCAGCGTTGAAGGGACAGGGGCTACTAACTATGGCTACACCTTC,CSVEGTGATNYGYTF,-,TRBJ1-2,TRBV29-1,TRBD1
TGCAGTGCTAGATCGGGCTCGGGTTTGGATGAGCAGTTCTTC,CSARSGSGLDEQFF,-,TRBJ2-1,TRBV20-1,-
TGTGCCAGCAGCTTAGGGCGGGGTGATTTAGTTTATGGCTACACCTTC,CASSLGRGDLVYGYTF,many,TRBJ1-2,TRBV7-6,-
TGTGCCAGCAGCTTAGTGGGCCGGCAGGGAAATCAGCCCCAGCATTTT,CASSLVGRQGNQPQHF,many,TRBJ1-5,TRBV11-1,-
TGTGCCAGCAGTACCCCTTACGAGCAGTACTTC,CASSTPYEQYF,-,TRBJ2-7,TRBV10-3,-
TGCGCCAGCAGTGAAGGGATCGGCGGCTACACCTTC,CASSEGIGGYTF,-,TRBJ1-2,TRBV10-2,-
TGTGCCAGTAGTACAGGCGACGGTGAGCAGTTCTTC,CASSTGDGEQFF,medium-sized,TRBJ2-1,TRBV19,-
TGCAGCGCACTGACAGGGCGTGAGGGACCCCTCCACTTT,CSALTGREGPLHF,few,TRBJ1-6,TRBV29-1,TRBD1
TGTGCCAGCAGCTTAGCGGGGGGGGTGAGAGATACGCAGTATTTT,CASSLAGGVRDTQYF,-,TRBJ2-3,TRBV7-6,TRBD2
TGCGCCAGCAGTGAAGAGGGTGGGGAGACCCAGTACTTC,CASSEEGGETQYF,-,TRBJ2-5,TRBV10-1,-
TGCGCCAGCAGCTTGAAATCACAGGCCGTAGGGTCACCCCTCCACTTT,CASSLKSQAVGSPLHF,-,TRBJ1-6,TRBV5-1,-
TGTGCCAGTAGTATCCAGGGACGGACGAGCTCCTACGAGCAGTACTTC,CASSIQGRTSSYEQYF,-,TRBJ2-7,TRBV19,-
TGCAGTGCTAAATTATTAAGACAGGATTCACCCCTCCACTTT,CSAKLLRQDSPLHF,once,TRBJ1-6,TRBV20-1,-
TGTGCCAGCAGCCCATCGGCGTCCGAGCAGTACTTC,CASSPSASEQYF,-,TRBJ2-7,TRBV7-9,-
TGCAGCGTTGTGAGGGGCGAGGGCACTGAAGCTTTCTTT,CSVVRGEGTEAFF,medium-sized,TRBJ1-1,TRBV29-1,-
TGTGCCAGCAGCTGGGCGGCCGGGGAGCTGTTTTTT,CASSWAAGELFF,medium-sized,TRBJ2-2,TRBV7-9,-
TGTGCCAGCAGCTTAGGGACAGGGTATAATTCACCCCTCCACTTT,CASSLGTGYNSPLHF,-,TRBJ1-6,TRBV7-2,TRBD1
TGTGCCAGCAGCTTAATGGGACAGGGCGGCTATGGCTACACCTTC,CASSLMGQGGYGYTF,-,TRBJ1-2,TRBV7-3,TRBD1
TGTGCCATCGGTGGAAACAGGGTTTATAATTCACCCCTCCACTTT,CAIGGNRVYNSPLHF,-,TRBJ1-6,TRBV10-3,-
TGTGCCAGCAGCCAAATAAACAATGAGCAGTTCTTC,CASSQINNEQFF,few,TRBJ2-1,TRBV14,-
TGTGCCAGCAGTGATGTTAGCAATCAGCCCCAGCATTTT,CASSDVSNQPQHF,once,TRBJ1-5,TRBV2,-
TGCAGCGTTGGGGGGGCGGATGGAGCTTTCTTT,CSVGGADGAFF,-,TRBJ1-1,TRBV29-1,-
TGTGCCAGCAGTGAACAGGGTCAAGCCTACGAGCAGTACTTC,CASSEQGQAYEQYF,few,TRBJ2-7,TRBV6-1,-
TGTGCCAGCAGTGCCCTAGGGGAGGGGGCCTACGAGCAGTACTTC,CASSALGEGAYEQYF,few,TRBJ2-7,TRBV25-1,-
TGCAGTGCTAGAGAAGCTAGCGGGGGGGCAAGGGAGACCCAGTACTTC,CSAREASGGARETQYF,-,TRBJ2-5,TRBV20-1,TRBD2
TGTGCCAGTAGTAGGGGGCCATACTCCTACGAGCAGTACTTC,CASSRGPYSYEQYF,-,TRBJ2-7,TRBV19,-
TGTGCCAGCAGCGTAGATCGCCTAGAAGCTTTCTTT,CASSVDRLEAFF,-,TRBJ1-1,TRBV9,-
TGTGCCAGCAGTTCGGACAGGGGCGAGCAGTACTTC,CASSSDRGEQYF,many,TRBJ2-7,TRBV27,TRBD1
TGTGCCACCACCGGGACAGTAAATTCACCCCTCCACTTT,CATTGTVNSPLHF,-,TRBJ1-6,TRBV2,TRBD1
TGTGCCAGCAGTTCACAGGGTAAGAACACTGAAGCTTTCTTT,CASSSQGKNTEAFF,-,TRBJ1-1,TRBV2,-